This is a list of T cell receptor beta chains from one sample in a study of T cells in Graves' hyperthyroidism and ophthalmopathy. TCRdb re-derived calls from the multiplex PCR reads in MiXCR, one entry per CDR3 protein. Of 500,000 to 650,000 distinct CDR3 sequences detected, roughly 15% appear once; the ten largest clones hold about 12%. Material for sequencing was blood. The receptors were sampled from a woman aged 50 to 65 with Graves' ophthalmopathy. Each CDR3 is given with its conserved first and last residue. The D gene is left open where the match is weak. Clone size is stated in some rows and not others, as once, few, many or a class when expanded.

clone_size: NA
v_call: TRBV7-3
d_call: TRBD2
j_call: TRBJ2-2
cdr3_length: 16
cdr3_nt: TGTGCCAGCAGCCCCCGGGCGGGAGCAAACACCGGGGAGCTGTTTTTT
cdr3_aa: CASSPRAGANTGELFF

clone_size: many
v_call: TRBV20-1
d_call: TRBD2
j_call: TRBJ2-7
cdr3_length: 15
cdr3_nt: TGCAGTGCTAGAGATGTGGCGGGAGAAACGGGCGAGCAGTACTTC
cdr3_aa: CSARDVAGETGEQYF

clone_size: few
v_call: TRBV15
d_call: NA
j_call: TRBJ2-7
cdr3_length: 14
cdr3_nt: TGTGCCACCAGTAGAACAGGGAAAATTGGCGAGCAGTACTTC
cdr3_aa: CATSRTGKIGEQYF

clone_size: NA
v_call: TRBV7-9
d_call: TRBD1
j_call: TRBJ1-2
cdr3_length: 14
cdr3_nt: TGTGCCAGGGATAAAATCACAGGGGGTTATGGCTACACCTTC
cdr3_aa: CARDKITGGYGYTF

clone_size: few
v_call: TRBV14
d_call: NA
j_call: TRBJ2-7
cdr3_length: 16
cdr3_nt: TGTGCCAGCAGCCAAGCCGAGGGAGGCGTCTCCTACGAGCAGTACTTC
cdr3_aa: CASSQAEGGVSYEQYF

clone_size: many
v_call: TRBV7-9
d_call: NA
j_call: TRBJ2-2
cdr3_length: 11
cdr3_nt: TGTGCCAGCAGCTTAGACGGGGAGCTGTTTTTT
cdr3_aa: CASSLDGELFF

clone_size: many
v_call: TRBV5-1
d_call: TRBD2
j_call: TRBJ2-1
cdr3_length: 15
cdr3_nt: TGCGCCAGCAAGGAGCGGGAGGGATCCTACAATGAGCAGTTCTTC
cdr3_aa: CASKEREGSYNEQFF

clone_size: many
v_call: TRBV20-1
d_call: NA
j_call: TRBJ1-5
cdr3_length: 14
cdr3_nt: TGCAGTGCCAGGGCGCGGGACACCCATCAGCCCCAGCATTTT
cdr3_aa: CSARARDTHQPQHF

clone_size: many
v_call: TRBV11-2
d_call: NA
j_call: TRBJ1-2
cdr3_length: 11
cdr3_nt: TGTGCCAGCAGCGCTTTTTATGGCTACACCTTC
cdr3_aa: CASSAFYGYTF

clone_size: many
v_call: TRBV6-1
d_call: TRBD2
j_call: TRBJ2-7
cdr3_length: 15
cdr3_nt: TGTGCCAGCAGTGACCGGCTAGCGGGAGCATACGAGCAGTACTTC
cdr3_aa: CASSDRLAGAYEQYF

clone_size: NA
v_call: TRBV28
d_call: TRBD2
j_call: TRBJ2-7
cdr3_length: 16
cdr3_nt: TGTGCCAGCAGTTTTGCTAGCGGGAGGTATACCTACGAGCAGTACTTC
cdr3_aa: CASSFASGRYTYEQYF

clone_size: NA
v_call: TRBV6-1
d_call: TRBD2
j_call: TRBJ2-2
cdr3_length: 20
cdr3_nt: TGTGCCAGCAGAACATACAGAGGACTAGCGGGGGGGCGGGACACCGGGGAGCTGTTTTTT
cdr3_aa: CASRTYRGLAGGRDTGELFF

clone_size: many
v_call: TRBV7-2
d_call: NA
j_call: TRBJ2-3
cdr3_length: 16
cdr3_nt: TGTGCCAGCAGCGAGGGCTGGGGTTCTAGCACAGATACGCAGTATTTT
cdr3_aa: CASSEGWGSSTDTQYF

clone_size: many
v_call: TRBV28
d_call: TRBD2
j_call: TRBJ2-1
cdr3_length: 18
cdr3_nt: TGTGCCAGCAGTTCCTTGGGGGGGGGACTAGCGAACTACAATGAGCAGTTCTTC
cdr3_aa: CASSSLGGGLANYNEQFF

clone_size: many
v_call: TRBV7-2
d_call: NA
j_call: TRBJ1-2
cdr3_length: 15
cdr3_nt: TGTGCCAGCAGCATAATCCGTCCGGGTAGATATGGCTACACCTTC
cdr3_aa: CASSIIRPGRYGYTF

clone_size: many
v_call: TRBV24-1
d_call: NA
j_call: TRBJ2-3
cdr3_length: 14
cdr3_nt: TGTGCCACCAGTGATTTGCAAGGCACAGATACGCAGTATTTT
cdr3_aa: CATSDLQGTDTQYF

clone_size: many
v_call: TRBV7-8
d_call: NA
j_call: TRBJ2-5
cdr3_length: 13
cdr3_nt: TGTGCCAGCAGCTTAATGGTACTGGAGACCCAGTACTTC
cdr3_aa: CASSLMVLETQYF